Listed here are 16 T cell receptor beta chains from one sample, sequenced in a study of shared clonotypes between healthy human individuals. Repertoires were generated with immunoSEQ multiplex PCR, while TCRdb's copy carries only in-frame clones and drops some. The sample has fewer than 3 million clones; 85% to 95% are singletons. Source material: naive CD4+ T cells from PBMCs. Subset denoted: CD45RA+ positively selected. Every receptor here comes from a young man in good health. Some clones in this sample may be carry-over from other donors' samples.

J is TRBJ2-1 and V is TRBV6-6, with D maybe TRBD2 (5 bases). CDR1 and CDR2 from the germline V gene are MNHNY and SVGAGI (reference sequence). The CDR3 length is 15 residues. V was pared by 6 bases and J by 2 bases, with 14 bases between. The CDR3, as DNA: TGTGCCAGCAGGGATGGGAGTTTAGCCTACAATGAGCAGTTCTTC. Translating gives CASRDGSLAYNEQFF.

This clone was seen once. The rearrangement joins TRBV7-3 to TRBJ2-1, with D perhaps being TRBD1 or TRBD2 (6 bases each). Germline V CDR1 and CDR2: SGHTA, FQGTGA. This CDR3 is built from 13 residues. The V and J ends lost 5 bases and 8 bases respectively, with 13 bases between them. The CDR3 sequence is CASSGSRGDEQFF. The CDR3 coding sequence is TGTGCCAGCAGCGGATCTAGGGGGGATGAGCAGTTCTTC.

The chain uses TRBV9 and TRBJ1-2; TRBD1 matches at 7 bases. V shed 3 bases and J 0 bases; nucleotides not matched to a gene: 11. The CDR3 runs 17 residues. Germline V CDR1 and CDR2: SGDLS, YYNGEE. CDR3 protein: CASSASPLGQPNYGYTF. CDR3 nucleotide sequence: TGTGCCAGCAGCGCCTCTCCCCTGGGACAGCCTAACTATGGCTACACCTTC.

The chain is built from TRBV2 and TRBJ1-4; no reliable D call. Germline lookup yields CDR1 SNHLY and CDR2 FYNNEI. Trimming took 9 bases from V and 0 from J, leaving 5 bases between them. CDR3 length equals 12 residues. The chain's CDR3 is CASASTNEKLFF. Written as DNA, the CDR3 is TGTGCCAGTGCATCAACTAATGAAAAACTGTTTTTT.

The rearrangement joins TRBV7-9 to TRBJ1-1; D not resolved. The CDR3 extends over 11 amino acids. Germline assignment: CDR1 SEHNR and CDR2 FQNEAQ (reference sequence). V was clipped by 11 bases and J by 1 base, with 8 bases between them. The CDR3 nucleotides read TGTGCCGGCCTCCAGAACACTGAAGCTTTCTTT. Translated: CAGLQNTEAFF.

The rearrangement links TRBV28 to TRBJ1-2, with D tentatively TRBD1 (6 bases). Per germline, CDR1 MDHEN and CDR2 SYDVKM. The CDR3 length is 16 residues. V was trimmed by 5 bases and J by 5 bases, leaving 21 bases between them. The CDR3 here is CASSPTQGRRGYGYTF. The CDR3 nucleotides are TGTGCCAGCAGTCCTACCCAGGGGCGGAGAGGATATGGCTACACCTTC.

The rearrangement uses TRBV18 and TRBJ1-1, with a tentative D call TRBD1 (6 bases). The CDR3 is made up of 16 amino acids. The germline V gene encodes CDR1 KGHSH and CDR2 LQKENI. Trimming cost V 3 bases and J 5 bases, with 19 bases left between them. The CDR3 coding sequence is TGTGCCAGCTCACCCATATATTCCGGGGGGCAGACTGAAGCTTTCTTT. Its protein product is CASSPIYSGGQTEAFF.

V and J are TRBV5-1 and TRBJ2-7; TRBD1 matches at 8 bases. This CDR3 region has 14 residues. Germline CDR1 reads SGHRS; CDR2 reads YFSETQ. Germline trimming cut 1 base from V and 7 bases from J; bases unmatched to any gene: 7. In DNA, the CDR3 is TGCGCCAGCAGCTTGCGTCAGGGGGCGGGTGAGCAGTACTTC. Its translation: CASSLRQGAGEQYF.

The J gene is TRBJ1-1, the V gene TRBV29-1; D not resolved. Germline V gives CDR1 SQVTM, CDR2 ANQGSEA. The CDR3 sequence is 14 residues long. V was pared by 7 bases and J by 1 base, with 16 bases between. This CDR3 reads CSGVWETRNTEAFF. In DNA form, the CDR3 reads TGCAGCGGGGTATGGGAGACGAGGAACACTGAAGCTTTCTTT. Full variable domain (missing parts from reference TRBV29-1 and TRBJ1-1): SAVISQKPSRDICQRGTSLTIQCQVDSQVTMMFWYRQQPGQSLTLIATANQGSEATYESGFVIDKFPISRPNLTFSTLTVSNMSPEDSSIYLCSGVWETRNTEAFFGQGTRLTVV.

V is TRBV27 and J is TRBJ2-1, with a possible D match to TRBD1 (7 bases). This CDR3 spans 15 amino acids. V was clipped by 6 bases and J by 8 bases, with 20 bases between them. The germline gives CDR1 MNHEY, CDR2 SMNVEV (reference sequence). DNA of the CDR3: TGTGCCAGCAGGCCCCGAGGGGGCAGGGGGGATGAGCAGTTCTTC. It codes for CASRPRGGRGDEQFF.

The chain links TRBV7-9 to TRBJ2-5; D possibly matches TRBD1 or TRBD2 (6 bases each). Matching the DNA end better, TRBJ2-7 makes the J call doubtful. The CDR3 totals 14 residues. CDR1 and CDR2 (germline): SEHNR, FQNEAQ (reference sequence). The chain's CDR3 is CASSRSGATYEQYF. The CDR3 DNA is TGTGCCAGCAGCCGGTCGGGGGCAACCTACGAGCAGTACTTC.

This chain links TRBV7-2 with TRBJ1-2; weak D call: TRBD1 (6 bases). V was cut by 3 bases and J by 5 bases, with 16 bases left in between. Germline CDR1 and CDR2: SGHTA and FQGNSA. There are 15 residues in the CDR3. CDR3 sequence (DNA): TGTGCCAGCAGCTTCCGACGGGGGGGGCAATATGGCTACACCTTC. Amino acid sequence: CASSFRRGGQYGYTF. Together with reference TRBV7-2 and TRBJ1-2, the CDR3 gives the full variable domain: GAGVSQSPSNKVTEKGKDVELRCDPISGHTALYWYRQSLGQGLEFLIYFQGNSAPDKSGLPSDRFSAERTGGSVSTLTIQRTQQEDSAVYLCASSFRRGGQYGYTFGSGTRLTVV.

As concerns this clone: This sample also contains other DNA sequences that code for the same CDR3. The chain has TRBV6-5 and TRBJ2-3; D might be TRBD1 (5 bases). Germline lookup yields CDR1 MNHEY and CDR2 SVGAGI. V lost 2 bases to trimming and J lost 3 bases, with 6 bases between them. There are 13 residues in the CDR3. The CDR3 nucleotides are TGTGCCAGCAGTTACCAGGGAACAGATACGCAGTATTTT. It encodes CASSYQGTDTQYF.

The J gene is TRBJ1-2, the V gene TRBV29-1; no definite D call. This CDR3 is 14 amino acids long. Trimming removed 5 bases from V and 3 bases from J, with 16 bases in between. Germline assignment: CDR1 SQVTM and CDR2 ANQGSEA. In nucleotides, the CDR3 is TGCAGCGTTACTTCAAGGTTGGCCCACTATGGCTACACCTTC. It yields the protein CSVTSRLAHYGYTF. The entire variable domain, with the rest obtained from reference TRBV29-1 and TRBJ1-2, is as follows: SAVISQKPSRDICQRGTSLTIQCQVDSQVTMMFWYRQQPGQSLTLIATANQGSEATYESGFVIDKFPISRPNLTFSTLTVSNMSPEDSSIYLCSVTSRLAHYGYTFGSGTRLTVV.

This sequence joins TRBV6-1 and TRBJ1-2, with D maybe TRBD1 (6 bases). The CDR3 sequence is 13 residues long. V shed 6 bases and J shed 4 bases, with 12 bases lying between them. CDR1 is MNHNS and CDR2 is SASEGT in the germline V gene. Here the CDR3 DNA reads TGTGCCAGCAGGACAGGAGTTACCTATGGCTACACCTTC. Translating gives CASRTGVTYGYTF.

This sequence joins TRBV4-1 and TRBJ2-7; 11 nucleotides line up with TRBD2. V dropped 4 bases and J dropped 2; count of bases not matched to a gene: 4. The germline V gene has CDR1 MGHRA and CDR2 YSYEKL. CDR3 length: 15 residues. The CDR3 protein is CASSPGLAATYEQYF. CDR3 bases: TGCGCCAGCAGCCCGGGACTAGCGGCAACCTACGAGCAGTACTTC.